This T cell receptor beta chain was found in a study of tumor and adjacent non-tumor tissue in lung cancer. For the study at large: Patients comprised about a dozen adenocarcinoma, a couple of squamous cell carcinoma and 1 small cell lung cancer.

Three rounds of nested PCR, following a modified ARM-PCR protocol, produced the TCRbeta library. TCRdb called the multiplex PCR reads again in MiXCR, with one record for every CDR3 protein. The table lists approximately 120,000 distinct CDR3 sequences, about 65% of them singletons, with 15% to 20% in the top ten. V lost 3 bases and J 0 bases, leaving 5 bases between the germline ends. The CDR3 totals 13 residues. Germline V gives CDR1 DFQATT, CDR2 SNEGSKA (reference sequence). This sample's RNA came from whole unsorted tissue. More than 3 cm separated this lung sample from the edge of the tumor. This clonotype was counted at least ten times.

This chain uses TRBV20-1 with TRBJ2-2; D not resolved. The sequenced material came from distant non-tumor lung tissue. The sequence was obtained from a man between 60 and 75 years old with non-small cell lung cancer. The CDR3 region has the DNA TGCAGTGCTAGGTTCACGAACACCGGGGAGCTGTTTTTT. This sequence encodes CSARFTNTGELFF.